Listed here are 20 T cell receptor beta chains from one sample, sequenced in a study of Ad26.COV2.S vaccination and SARS-CoV-2 variants (dated by TCRdb to the early 2020s). The sample's treatment or condition label is to be understood as: some 20 received Ad26.COV2.S at low or high dose, single or two shots; roughly five received placebo; per-sample allocation not given. For vaccine and placebo recipients, repertoires were sequenced using samples collected on day 63 after the first injection. Library prep was done by the immunoSEQ multiplex PCR assay. TCRdb re-hosts the immuneACCESS table, in-frame sequences only. Its copies lack some clones; in the studies checked, an unresolved V gene accounts for under half of them, and the cause for the rest is not known. This sample lists about 370,000 clones; around 91% were detected once. The top ten hold under 2% of the sample. The specimen comprised peripheral blood, sampled in a trial of Ad26.COV2.S vaccine versus placebo. The receptors shown here come from a person aged 18-60 years who received the Ad26.COV2.S COVID-19 vaccine or a placebo.

The J gene is TRBJ2-7, the V gene TRBV4-1, with 7 bases aligning to TRBD2. Losses at the gene ends were 4 bases for V and 0 bases for J; bases not matched to a gene: 15. This CDR3 has 18 residues. The germline V gene encodes CDR1 MGHRA and CDR2 YSYEKL. CDR3 sequence (DNA): TGCGCCAGCAGCCCCTGGGGGGGTCCGGGCGGGGACTCCTACGAGCAGTACTTC. Protein: CASSPWGGPGGDSYEQYF.

The chain has TRBV11-2 and TRBJ1-5; no firm D call. V was clipped by 1 base and J by 4 bases, with 11 bases between them. Germline V lookup: CDR1 SGHAT, CDR2 FQNNGV. There are 15 residues in the CDR3. In nucleotides, the CDR3 is TGTGCCAGCAGCTTAGGGAGCACCAGAAATCAGCCCCAGCATTTT. This encodes CASSLGSTRNQPQHF.

This sequence joins TRBV11-3 and TRBJ1-2; 10 nucleotides align to TRBD1. The ends lost 11 bases at V and 8 bases at J; junction bases unmatched: 11. This CDR3 has 13 residues. Germline V gene data show CDR1 as SGHNT and CDR2 as YENEEA. The CDR3: CASSRQGAKGYTF. CDR3 coding DNA: TGTGCCTCCTCGAGACAGGGGGCAAAGGGCTACACCTTC. Full variable domain (outside the CDR3, taken from reference TRBV11-3 and TRBJ1-2): EAGVVQSPRYKIIEKKQPVAFWCNPISGHNTLYWYLQNLGQGPELLIRYENEEAVDDSQLPKDRFSAERLKGVDSTLKIQPAELGDSAVYLCASSRQGAKGYTFGSGTRLTVV.

The J gene is TRBJ2-1, the V gene TRBV7-8, with TRBD2 matching over 11 bases. The germline CDR1 and CDR2 sequences are SGHVS and FQNEAQ. The CDR3 extends over 16 amino acids. V dropped 4 bases and J dropped 4; count of bases not matched to a gene: 6. The CDR3 spells CASSWRLAGTYNEQFF. As DNA, the CDR3 is TGTGCCAGCAGCTGGAGACTAGCGGGAACTTACAATGAGCAGTTCTTC.

The chain has TRBV9 and TRBJ1-6, with D possibly matching TRBD1 (5 bases). CDR3 length: 17 residues. The germline CDR1 and CDR2 sequences are SGDLS and YYNGEE. V shed 4 bases and J shed 0 bases, with 14 bases lying between them. For the CDR3, the DNA is TGTGCCAGCAGCCCTCAAACGGGGGGCTCCTATAATTCACCCCTCCACTTT. Residues: CASSPQTGGSYNSPLHF.

The J gene is TRBJ1-4, the V gene TRBV28; D is ambiguous. The germline CDR1 and CDR2 sequences are MDHEN and SYDVKM. Trimming shortened V by 2 bases and J by 0 bases, and 7 bases separated the two germline ends. The length of the CDR3 is 15 residues. The CDR3 sequence: CASSLGDATNEKLFF. CDR3 DNA: TGTGCCAGCAGTTTAGGGGATGCAACTAATGAAAAACTGTTTTTT.

This chain connects TRBV7-9 to TRBJ2-2; 7 nucleotides line up with TRBD2. The germline V gene has CDR1 SEHNR and CDR2 FQNEAQ (reference sequence). The CDR3 loop spans 15 amino acids. The V gene end was trimmed by 5 bases and the J gene end by 6 bases; junction bases not matched to a gene: 9. DNA for the CDR3: TGTGCCAGCAGCCCCGGGAGGCAAATTTCCGGGGAGCTGTTTTTT. Its translation: CASSPGRQISGELFF.

The genes are TRBV4-1 and TRBJ1-1; no reliable D call. CDR1 and CDR2 from the germline V gene are MGHRA and YSYEKL. The CDR3 is 15 residues long. The V end was cut by 1 base, the J end by 6 bases, with 15 bases between. CDR3 nucleotides: TGCGCCAGCAGCCAAGTCCTGCTGGCTACATCTGAAGCTTTCTTT. Its translation is CASSQVLLATSEAFF.

This chain joins TRBV27 and TRBJ1-5, with a weak D call TRBD1 (5 bases). CDR3 length: 15 residues. The germline CDR1 and CDR2 sequences are MNHEY and SMNVEV (reference sequence). Between the trimmed V and J ends, which lost 6 bases and 0 bases, there was a span of 12 bases. In nucleotides, the CDR3 is TGTGCCAGCAGACGGGACGGTTTTAGCAATCAGCCCCAGCATTTT. Translating it yields CASRRDGFSNQPQHF.

V gene TRBV18 combines with J gene TRBJ1-3; D is uncertain. The V gene lost 3 bases and the J gene lost 0 bases, with 9 bases spanning the gap. In germline, CDR1 is KGHSH, CDR2 LQKENI. The CDR3 extends over 15 amino acids. The CDR3 nucleotides are TGTGCCAGCTCACCGTCTGGGAACTCTGGAAACACCATATATTTT. Amino acids: CASSPSGNSGNTIYF.

This clone was seen more than once but under ten times. This chain connects TRBV7-2 to TRBJ2-5; 11 bases line up with TRBD1. The J segment lost 1 base and the V segment lost 1 base, leaving 2 bases of the junction unmatched. In germline, CDR1 is SGHTA, CDR2 FQGNSA. The CDR3 spans 16 residues. CDR3 amino acids: CASSLGTGGGQETQYF. CDR3 bases: TGTGCCAGCAGCTTAGGGACAGGGGGCGGCCAAGAGACCCAGTACTTC.

This CDR3 is CASSKRTGNTGELFF. The CDR3 DNA follows: TGTGCCAGCAGCAAACGGACGGGGAACACCGGGGAGCTGTTTTTT. The chain combines TRBV9 with TRBJ2-2; D is uncertain. Trimming left V 4 bases short and J 1 base short, with 11 bases between. CDR3 length equals 15 residues. The V gene's germline CDR1 is SGDLS and CDR2 YYNGEE.

The chain joins TRBV6-6 to TRBJ1-5, with D perhaps TRBD1 (6 bases). CDR1 MNHNY and CDR2 SVGAGI come from the germline V gene (reference sequence). The CDR3 sequence is 16 residues long. V lost 2 bases, J lost 1 base, and 12 bases lay in between. The CDR3 DNA reads as TGTGCCAGCAGTTACCCTAAGGACAGCAGCAATCAGCCCCAGCATTTT. Protein product: CASSYPKDSSNQPQHF.

The V gene is TRBV5-1, the J gene TRBJ2-1; 8 nucleotides align to TRBD1. J was trimmed by 12 bases and V by 2 bases; bases with no gene match: 16. CDR3 length: 16 residues. Looked up from germline, CDR1 is SGHRS and CDR2 is YFSETQ. The CDR3 DNA sequence: TGCGCCAGCAGCTTTGAGCAGGGGGCGTCGAGCGCTGGGCAGTTCTTC. Translation gives CASSFEQGASSAGQFF.

The chain links TRBV6-2 or TRBV6-3 to TRBJ2-1, with D possibly matching TRBD2 (6 bases). The CDR3 loop spans 13 amino acids. From germline, CDR1 is MNHEY and CDR2 SVGEGT. V was pared by 5 bases and J by 1 base, with 6 bases between. The CDR3 DNA reads as TGTGCCAGCAGTGGGGGGTCCTACAATGAGCAGTTCTTC. It is translated as CASSGGSYNEQFF.

The chain couples TRBV7-2 to TRBJ1-5; D gene unclear. This CDR3 is built from 15 residues. V was cut by 2 bases and J by 6 bases, with 14 bases left in between. Germline lookup yields CDR1 SGHTA and CDR2 FQGNSA. The DNA of the CDR3 is TGTGCCAGCAGCTTAACACAAACCAGCGGTCAGCCCCAGCATTTT. Its protein product is CASSLTQTSGQPQHF.

The rearrangement uses TRBV7-9 and TRBJ2-1; 9 nucleotides agree with TRBD1. The CDR3 spans 15 residues. CDR1 is SEHNR, CDR2 FQNEAQ, per germline (reference sequence). The V segment lost 4 bases and the J segment 3 bases; nucleotides outside the gene matches: 4. The CDR3 sequence is CASSSDRGIYNEQFF. CDR3 DNA: TGTGCCAGCAGCTCGGACAGGGGAATCTACAATGAGCAGTTCTTC.

This chain uses TRBV3-1 (or the pseudogene TRBV3-2) with TRBJ2-5, with TRBD2 identical over 8 bases. The CDR3 contains 16 residues. The trim removed 1 base at V and 2 bases at J, leaving 6 bases unmatched. CDR1 and CDR2 from the germline V gene are LGHDT and YNNKEL (reference sequence). CDR3 DNA sequence: TGTGCCAGCAGCCAAGTGGGAGCGGGAGAACAAGAGACCCAGTACTTC. Amino acid sequence: CASSQVGAGEQETQYF.

The V and J genes are TRBV28 and TRBJ1-1; 7 bases are shared with TRBD1. V shed 2 bases and J 13 bases; nucleotides not matched to a gene: 10. This CDR3 is 13 amino acids long. Germline loops: CDR1 MDHEN, CDR2 SYDVKM. The CDR3 DNA follows: TGTGCCAGCAGTTTAAGGGACAGTCCTAAAGGTTTCTTT. This gives the protein CASSLRDSPKGFF.

The gene calls are TRBV28 and TRBJ2-1, with D maybe TRBD1 (6 bases). Germline V CDR1 and CDR2: MDHEN, SYDVKM. The CDR3 length is 12 residues. The V end lost 3 bases, the J end lost 15 bases, and 15 bases lay between the germline ends. CDR3 residues: CASSLKEQGRFF. The CDR3 DNA reads as TGTGCCAGCAGTTTGAAGGAACAGGGCCGGTTCTTC.